The 20 T cell receptor beta chains below come from one sample, sequenced in a study of control samples from healthy donors and cancer patients. The repertoire was sequenced with immunoSEQ multiplex PCR; TCRdb's copy has only in-frame clones and lacks some. The sample contains about 120,000 clones, more than 70% of which appear only once. Sequenced sample: blood. Source of these receptors: a man aged 35-49 years in good health.

The V call is TRBV13, the J call TRBJ1-4, with no clear D. Trimming cost V 5 bases and J 5 bases, with 12 bases left between them. From germline, CDR1 is PRHDT and CDR2 FYEKMQ (reference sequence). This CDR3 spans 14 amino acids. The CDR3 region has the DNA TGTGCCAGCAGCCCATGGGTCGAAAATGAAAAACTGTTTTTT. This codes for CASSPWVENEKLFF.

This chain connects TRBV29-1 to TRBJ1-3; the D is unclear. From germline, CDR1 is SQVTM and CDR2 ANQGSEA. CDR3 length: 15 residues. V was cut by 4 bases and J by 0 bases, with 13 bases left in between. As DNA, the CDR3 is TGCAGCGTTGGATCGGCGGGCAGCTCTGGAAACACCATATATTTT. Translation: CSVGSAGSSGNTIYF.

This clone showed up just once. V usage is TRBV25-1 and J usage is TRBJ1-1; the D is unclear. The CDR3 runs to 14 residues. Between the trimmed V and J ends, which lost 1 base and 6 bases, there was a span of 12 bases. Germline CDR1 is MGHDK and CDR2 is SYGVNS. CDR3 DNA sequence: TGTGCCAGCAGTGAATGGGGAATTCCCCCTGAAGCTTTCTTT. Residues: CASSEWGIPPEAFF.

The rearrangement uses TRBV7-9 and TRBJ2-4; D remains unclear. The ends were cut back, 7 bases at V and 0 bases at J, with 13 bases in the middle. This CDR3 is 15 amino acids long. Germline assignment: CDR1 SEHNR and CDR2 FQNEAQ (reference sequence). The CDR3 DNA is TGTGCCAGCACCCCGAGGATGGGAGCCAAAAACATTCAGTACTTC. Protein sequence: CASTPRMGAKNIQYF.

The chain recombines TRBV6-1 with TRBJ2-2, with D perhaps matching TRBD2 (7 bases). Trimming cost V 2 bases and J 0 bases, with 10 bases left between them. This CDR3 is 16 amino acids long. Germline CDR1 reads MNHNS; CDR2 reads SASEGT. CDR3: CASSELGGANTGELFF. The CDR3 DNA is TGTGCCAGCAGTGAATTAGGGGGGGCGAACACCGGGGAGCTGTTTTTT.

This clone has just a few counts. The V and J genes are TRBV7-2 and TRBJ2-3, with TRBD2 as a possible D gene (6 bases). Trimming removed 5 bases from V and 0 bases from J, with 9 bases in between. CDR3 length: 14 amino acids. Germline V gene sequence: CDR1 SGHTA, CDR2 FQGNSA. CDR3 in amino acids: CASSLAGSTDTQYF. The CDR3 DNA follows: TGTGCCAGCAGCCTCGCGGGGAGCACAGATACGCAGTATTTT.

The chain employs TRBV11-3 and TRBJ1-1; 11 bases align to TRBD1. Germline lookup yields CDR1 SGHNT and CDR2 YENEEA. CDR3 length: 15 amino acids. V was pared by 5 bases and J by 5 bases, with 7 bases of the junction left unmatched. This CDR3 is CASSPRDRGGTEAFF. The CDR3, as DNA: TGTGCCAGCAGCCCTAGGGACAGGGGGGGAACTGAAGCTTTCTTT.

CDR3 coding DNA: TGTGCCAGTCGACAGGGAAGTGATGGCTACACCTTC. Protein sequence: CASRQGSDGYTF. This chain joins TRBV19 and TRBJ1-2; 7 nucleotides align to TRBD1. Trimming at V came to 8 bases and at J to 6 bases, leaving 6 bases not matched to a gene. The CDR3 spans 12 residues. Germline V gives CDR1 LNHDA, CDR2 SQIVND (reference sequence).

In this sample, this clone turned up a few times. V and J are TRBV3-1 (or the pseudogene TRBV3-2) and TRBJ2-7; D remains ambiguous. Trimming took 0 bases from V and 2 from J, leaving 2 bases between them. From germline, CDR1 is LGHDT and CDR2 YNNKEL (reference sequence). The CDR3 has 12 amino acids. CDR3 sequence (DNA): TGTGCCAGCAGCCAAGATACCTACGAGCAGTACTTC. Translation gives CASSQDTYEQYF.

The V gene is TRBV11-3, the J gene TRBJ2-1; 7 nucleotides agree with TRBD1. Germline V lookup: CDR1 SGHNT, CDR2 YENEEA. J was trimmed by 4 bases and V by 3 bases; bases with no gene match: 9. The CDR3 is 16 amino acids. The CDR3 nucleotides read TGTGCCAGCAGCTTGAGCAACAGGGGTGCGTACAATGAGCAGTTCTTC. This encodes CASSLSNRGAYNEQFF.

The chain recombines TRBV10-3 with TRBJ1-2; D is ambiguous. This CDR3 contains 11 residues. Germline-derived CDR1 and CDR2 are ENHRY and SYGVKD. V was cut by 3 bases and J by 10 bases, with 9 bases left in between. CDR3 sequence reads: CAISEGSFYTF. Here the CDR3 DNA reads TGTGCCATCAGTGAAGGTTCATTCTACACCTTC.

The CDR3, as DNA: TGTGCCAGCAGCCGGACTAGCGGGGGCCCTGGTACGCAGTATTTT. It translates to CASSRTSGGPGTQYF. The chain recombines TRBV7-9 with TRBJ2-3; 13 bases are shared with TRBD2. Germline values: CDR1 SEHNR, CDR2 FQNEAQ (reference sequence). V was pared by 5 bases and J by 8 bases, with 7 bases of the junction left unmatched. The CDR3 length is 15 residues.

V usage is TRBV4-2 and J usage is TRBJ2-3; 9 nucleotides match TRBD2. Germline lookup yields CDR1 LGHNA and CDR2 YNFKEQ. This CDR3 has 16 amino acids. V was clipped by 3 bases and J by 3 bases; unmatched bases: 7. In nucleotides, the CDR3 is TGTGCCAGCAGCCAGTTGCGGGGGGGCCAGACAGATACGCAGTATTTT. This encodes CASSQLRGGQTDTQYF.

The rearrangement joins TRBV7-3 to TRBJ2-3, with 8 positions matching TRBD2. Germline loops: CDR1 SGHTA, CDR2 FQGTGA. V lost 2 bases, J lost 2 bases, and 15 bases stayed unmatched. This CDR3 contains 19 residues. Here the CDR3 DNA reads TGTGCCAGCAGCTTAGGCCGGGTAGAAGCGGGGGACCTCACAGATACGCAGTATTTT. Protein sequence: CASSLGRVEAGDLTDTQYF.

V and J are TRBV28 and TRBJ2-3; 13 bases agree with TRBD2. CDR1 and CDR2 from the germline V gene are MDHEN and SYDVKM. With 4 bases clipped from V and 6 bases from J, the junction kept 10 bases outside the gene matches. The CDR3 extends over 17 amino acids. This CDR3 reads CASSSPGLAGVWDTQYF. For the CDR3, the DNA is TGTGCCAGCAGTTCCCCTGGACTAGCGGGGGTGTGGGATACGCAGTATTTT.

This clone was detected a few times. The chain couples TRBV30 to TRBJ2-1, with a possible D match to TRBD1 (6 bases). Trimming shortened V by 1 base and J by 7 bases, and 11 bases separated the two germline ends. Germline values: CDR1 GTSNPN, CDR2 SVGIG (reference sequence). This CDR3 has 13 residues. CDR3 DNA sequence: TGTGCCTGGAGTGGGGGGCCGGTTAATGAGCAGTTCTTC. Encoded protein: CAWSGGPVNEQFF. The entire variable domain, with the rest obtained from reference TRBV30 and TRBJ2-1, is as follows: SQTIHQWPATLVQPVGSPLSLECTVEGTSNPNLYWYRQAAGRGLQLLFYSVGIGQISSEVPQNLSASRPQDRQFILSSKKLLLSDSGFYLCAWSGGPVNEQFFGPGTRLTVL.

J is TRBJ2-5 and V is TRBV25-1; 7 nucleotides match TRBD2. J lost 4 bases, V lost 4 bases, and 6 bases had no gene match. Germline CDR1 reads MGHDK; CDR2 reads SYGVNS. CDR3 length: 14 residues. The CDR3 is CASSVGGVIETQYF. CDR3 nucleotide sequence: TGTGCCAGCAGTGTTGGGGGGGTAATAGAGACCCAGTACTTC.

V and J are TRBV7-9 and TRBJ2-2; no definite D call. Germline values: CDR1 SEHNR, CDR2 FQNEAQ (reference sequence). The CDR3 consists of 10 residues. Trimming pared 4 bases from V and 6 bases from J, leaving 0 bases between. This CDR3 reads CASSSGELFF. Here the CDR3 DNA reads TGTGCCAGCAGCTCCGGGGAGCTGTTTTTT.

The chain links TRBV6-2 or TRBV6-3 to TRBJ2-3; D is tentatively TRBD1 or TRBD2 (5 bases each). The CDR3 covers 14 residues. The V gene's germline CDR1 is MNHEY and CDR2 SVGEGT. Deletions cut 5 bases from V and 2 bases from J, with 11 bases between. Written as DNA, the CDR3 is TGTGCCAGCAGTCGGGACCTACTCACAGATACGCAGTATTTT. This gives the protein CASSRDLLTDTQYF.

The V call is TRBV6-2 or TRBV6-3, the J call TRBJ1-1, with D maybe TRBD1 (5 bases). Trimming left V 6 bases short and J 5 bases short, with 16 bases between. CDR3 size: 14 residues. From germline, CDR1 is MNHEY and CDR2 SVGEGT. CDR3 residues: CASSHPGLGTEAFF. DNA of the CDR3: TGTGCCAGCAGCCACCCGGGGCTGGGGACTGAAGCTTTCTTT.